A selection of T cell receptor beta chains follows, all from one sample in a study of early T cells in non-severe SARS-CoV-2 infection. MiXCR, applied by TCRdb to the 5' RACE reads, yields one record per CDR3 protein. The sample includes 52,000 or so distinct CDR3 sequences, under 8% of them seen just once. The sample in question was whole blood, obtained at baseline. These receptors were taken from an adult who was a healthcare worker with PCR-confirmed SARS-CoV-2 infection or an uninfected control (not recorded which). CDR3s include the opening cysteine and the closing phenylalanine or tryptophan. Each record gives: CDR3 DNA, CDR3 protein, CDR3 length, V gene, J gene, D gene, clone size. A D gene is named only where the DNA matches it firmly. Some rows have no size entry. The others give once, few or many, or a class for an expanded clone.

cdr3_nt: TGTGCCAGCAGCTCAGGGGGTTACAGCACAGATACGCAGTATTTT
cdr3_aa: CASSSGGYSTDTQYF
cdr3_length: 15
v_call: TRBV7-2
j_call: TRBJ2-3
d_call: TRBD1
clone_size: -

cdr3_nt: TGCAGTGCCTCGACGGGACAGGGGGGAAGCTATGGCTACACCTTC
cdr3_aa: CSASTGQGGSYGYTF
cdr3_length: 15
v_call: TRBV20-1
j_call: TRBJ1-2
d_call: TRBD1
clone_size: many

cdr3_nt: TGTGCGCCGGGGAAGGGATTCACTGAGCAGTTCTTC
cdr3_aa: CAPGKGFTEQFF
cdr3_length: 12
v_call: TRBV5-4
j_call: TRBJ2-1
d_call: -
clone_size: many

cdr3_nt: TGTGCCAGCAGCTTTAAGGGAGGGGAGCTGTTTTTT
cdr3_aa: CASSFKGGELFF
cdr3_length: 12
v_call: TRBV11-3
j_call: TRBJ2-2
d_call: -
clone_size: once

cdr3_nt: TGTGCCAGCAGTTACTCCCGAAGGCCAGTGAACACCGGGGAGCTGTTTTTT
cdr3_aa: CASSYSRRPVNTGELFF
cdr3_length: 17
v_call: TRBV6-5
j_call: TRBJ2-2
d_call: -
clone_size: many

cdr3_nt: TGTGCCAGCAGTCTACACAGGGTAAGGGGCACTGAAGCTTTCTTT
cdr3_aa: CASSLHRVRGTEAFF
cdr3_length: 15
v_call: TRBV6-5
j_call: TRBJ1-1
d_call: -
clone_size: many

cdr3_nt: TGTGCCAGCAGCGACCAGGACTCACCCCTCCACTTT
cdr3_aa: CASSDQDSPLHF
cdr3_length: 12
v_call: TRBV6-2/TRBV6-3
j_call: TRBJ1-6
d_call: -
clone_size: many

cdr3_nt: TGTGCCTGGAAGGTCCCGGGACGGATCTGGGATGTCTATGGCTACACCTTC
cdr3_aa: CAWKVPGRIWDVYGYTF
cdr3_length: 17
v_call: TRBV30
j_call: TRBJ1-2
d_call: -
clone_size: many

cdr3_nt: TGTGCCAGCAGTGAGGCAGGGGGGACCACCGGGGAGCTGTTTTTT
cdr3_aa: CASSEAGGTTGELFF
cdr3_length: 15
v_call: TRBV6-1
j_call: TRBJ2-2
d_call: -
clone_size: many

cdr3_nt: TGTGCCAGCAGCCCCGGGGATACCCTTACGCAGTATTTT
cdr3_aa: CASSPGDTLTQYF
cdr3_length: 13
v_call: TRBV14
j_call: TRBJ2-3
d_call: -
clone_size: -

cdr3_nt: TGTGCCAGCAGCTTAGCCAGCTACAATGAGCAGTTCTTC
cdr3_aa: CASSLASYNEQFF
cdr3_length: 13
v_call: TRBV13
j_call: TRBJ2-1
d_call: -
clone_size: many

cdr3_nt: TGCGCCAGCAGCTTTAACGGGGCGAATAATGAGCAGTTCTTC
cdr3_aa: CASSFNGANNEQFF
cdr3_length: 14
v_call: TRBV5-1
j_call: TRBJ2-1
d_call: -
clone_size: -

cdr3_nt: TGCAGTGCTAGCGCCTCGTTGGTAGCGGGGGCCTTCGGGGAGCAGTACTTC
cdr3_aa: CSASASLVAGAFGEQYF
cdr3_length: 17
v_call: TRBV20-1
j_call: TRBJ2-7
d_call: TRBD2
clone_size: many

cdr3_nt: TGTGCCAGCAGCTCCGGGACAGAATACTATGGCTACACCTTC
cdr3_aa: CASSSGTEYYGYTF
cdr3_length: 14
v_call: TRBV5-5
j_call: TRBJ1-2
d_call: TRBD1
clone_size: few

cdr3_nt: TGTGCCAGCAGTTTACTACGCGTCTCCGGGACCATTCAGTACTTC
cdr3_aa: CASSLLRVSGTIQYF
cdr3_length: 15
v_call: TRBV28
j_call: TRBJ2-4
d_call: -
clone_size: -

cdr3_nt: TGCAGCGTTGACATCGGGGACTCCTACGAGCAGTACTTC
cdr3_aa: CSVDIGDSYEQYF
cdr3_length: 13
v_call: TRBV29-1
j_call: TRBJ2-7
d_call: -
clone_size: many

cdr3_nt: TGTGCCAGTAGTATTGACTCTGTTCAGCCCCAGCATTTT
cdr3_aa: CASSIDSVQPQHF
cdr3_length: 13
v_call: TRBV19
j_call: TRBJ1-5
d_call: -
clone_size: -

cdr3_nt: TGTGCCAGCTCCCCGGCGGGCACTAGCACAGATACGCAGTATTTT
cdr3_aa: CASSPAGTSTDTQYF
cdr3_length: 15
v_call: TRBV13
j_call: TRBJ2-3
d_call: -
clone_size: many

cdr3_nt: TGTGCCAGCAGTGATCTGGGGACAGACTATGGCTACACCTTC
cdr3_aa: CASSDLGTDYGYTF
cdr3_length: 14
v_call: TRBV2
j_call: TRBJ1-2
d_call: TRBD1
clone_size: many

cdr3_nt: TGTGCCAGCAGCCTCTTCCTGAGCTACGAGCAGTACTTC
cdr3_aa: CASSLFLSYEQYF
cdr3_length: 13
v_call: TRBV6-1
j_call: TRBJ2-7
d_call: -
clone_size: -

cdr3_nt: TGTGCCAGCAGCTTCCCGTCGGGACAGGGAAGGGTGAAAGGGGACACTGAAGCTTTCTTT
cdr3_aa: CASSFPSGQGRVKGDTEAFF
cdr3_length: 20
v_call: TRBV5-4
j_call: TRBJ1-1
d_call: TRBD1
clone_size: -

cdr3_nt: TGCAGCGTTGAATGGCCCCCGACAGGAAATGGCGAGCAGTACTTC
cdr3_aa: CSVEWPPTGNGEQYF
cdr3_length: 15
v_call: TRBV29-1
j_call: TRBJ2-7
d_call: -
clone_size: few

cdr3_nt: TGTGCCAGTAGTATAGATCTGGTCCTCAATGAGCAGTTCTTC
cdr3_aa: CASSIDLVLNEQFF
cdr3_length: 14
v_call: TRBV19
j_call: TRBJ2-1
d_call: -
clone_size: few

cdr3_nt: TGCGCCAGCTTTCGGGACTTACCAGATACGCAGTATTTT
cdr3_aa: CASFRDLPDTQYF
cdr3_length: 13
v_call: TRBV5-1
j_call: TRBJ2-3
d_call: -
clone_size: few

cdr3_nt: TGCAGCGTCGCCGGGACTAGCGGGGGCCACGCGAGACTAGATACGCAGTATTTT
cdr3_aa: CSVAGTSGGHARLDTQYF
cdr3_length: 18
v_call: TRBV29-1
j_call: TRBJ2-3
d_call: TRBD2
clone_size: few

cdr3_nt: TGCAGCGTTGGGGGACAGGGCTACACTGAAGCTTTCTTT
cdr3_aa: CSVGGQGYTEAFF
cdr3_length: 13
v_call: TRBV29-1
j_call: TRBJ1-1
d_call: TRBD1
clone_size: many

cdr3_nt: TGCAGTGTCCTCCAGGCGAACCACGGCGCTTTCTTT
cdr3_aa: CSVLQANHGAFF
cdr3_length: 12
v_call: TRBV20-1
j_call: TRBJ1-1
d_call: -
clone_size: many

cdr3_nt: TGTGCCAGCAGCTTAAGTCTAGCGGGGGGAAATGAGCAGTTCTTC
cdr3_aa: CASSLSLAGGNEQFF
cdr3_length: 15
v_call: TRBV7-2
j_call: TRBJ2-1
d_call: TRBD2
clone_size: few

cdr3_nt: TGCGCCAGCAGCCGACAGCAAGAGACCCAGTACTTC
cdr3_aa: CASSRQQETQYF
cdr3_length: 12
v_call: TRBV5-1
j_call: TRBJ2-5
d_call: -
clone_size: many

cdr3_nt: TGTGCCAGCAAGGGGGGTAGCACAGATACGCAGTATTTT
cdr3_aa: CASKGGSTDTQYF
cdr3_length: 13
v_call: TRBV6-2/TRBV6-3
j_call: TRBJ2-3
d_call: -
clone_size: many

cdr3_nt: TGCAGTGCTAGGGGCTGGACAGGGGAGGGTTCACCCCTCCACTTT
cdr3_aa: CSARGWTGEGSPLHF
cdr3_length: 15
v_call: TRBV20-1
j_call: TRBJ1-6
d_call: TRBD1
clone_size: -

cdr3_nt: TGTGCCCGGAGCCGGAGAGCGGGCTACAATGAGCAGTTCTTC
cdr3_aa: CARSRRAGYNEQFF
cdr3_length: 14
v_call: TRBV30
j_call: TRBJ2-1
d_call: -
clone_size: many

cdr3_nt: TGTGCCAGCAGGAAAAGACTAGCGGGGGACACCTACAATGAGCAGTTCTTC
cdr3_aa: CASRKRLAGDTYNEQFF
cdr3_length: 17
v_call: TRBV2
j_call: TRBJ2-1
d_call: TRBD2
clone_size: few

cdr3_nt: TGTGCCAGCAGCCGCGGACTAGCGGGACTAGAGCAGTTCTTC
cdr3_aa: CASSRGLAGLEQFF
cdr3_length: 14
v_call: TRBV3-1
j_call: TRBJ2-1
d_call: TRBD2
clone_size: -